These 26 T cell receptor beta chains were all obtained from the same sample, sequenced in a study of T cell repertoires in cytomegalovirus infection. TCRdb fed the reads into MiXCR, producing one record per CDR3 protein. Altogether some 180,000 distinct CDR3 sequences are present, roughly a fifth being singletons, with the ten largest covering roughly 2.9%. Sequenced input: PBMCs. These receptors all come from a human donor in good health (CMV status not recorded). Some clones in this sample may be carry-over from other donors' samples.

The CDR3 sequence: CAIRTTENYGYTF. In DNA form, the CDR3 reads TGTGCCATCAGAACGACAGAGAACTATGGCTACACCTTC. The chain links TRBV10-3 to TRBJ1-2; possibly TRBD1 for D (5 bases). V was cut by 6 bases and J by 2 bases, with 10 bases left in between. Germline-derived CDR1 and CDR2 are ENHRY and SYGVKD. The CDR3 consists of 13 residues.

This chain joins TRBV29-1 and TRBJ2-2; D uncertain. Germline V gene lookup returns CDR1 SQVTM and CDR2 ANQGSEA. Trimming shortened V by 7 bases and J by 4 bases, and 10 bases separated the two germline ends. CDR3 size: 12 residues. The CDR3 loop reads CSGRRSTGELFF. The CDR3 coding sequence is TGCAGCGGGCGGCGGAGCACCGGGGAGCTGTTTTTT.

The CDR3, as DNA: TGTGCCAGCTCACCAAGTAGAGGGTCCGCTAGCTCCTACAATGAGCAGTTCTTC. It encodes CASSPSRGSASSYNEQFF. The chain carries TRBV18 and TRBJ2-1, with a weak D call TRBD2 (5 bases). The length of the CDR3 is 18 residues. V lost 2 bases, J lost 0 bases, and 17 bases lay in between. Germline CDR1 is KGHSH and CDR2 is LQKENI.

The V and J genes are TRBV19 and TRBJ2-5; D gene uncertain. Germline V CDR1 and CDR2: LNHDA, SQIVND (reference sequence). V was clipped by 3 bases and J by 0 bases, with 11 bases between them. The CDR3 has 15 residues. The CDR3 DNA sequence: TGTGCCAGTAGTATGCGCGGCGCCTACCAAGAGACCCAGTACTTC. It encodes CASSMRGAYQETQYF.

The chain is built from TRBV28 and TRBJ2-1, with 9 positions matching TRBD1. CDR3 length: 15 residues. Germline CDR1 and CDR2: MDHEN and SYDVKM. Trimming removed 6 bases from V and 8 bases from J; junction bases left unmatched: 11. Written as DNA, the CDR3 is TGTGCCAGCAGGTCTCCCGGGACAGGGTTTGATGAGCAGTTCTTC. The encoded protein is CASRSPGTGFDEQFF.

There are many counts of this clonotype. This chain connects TRBV5-1 to TRBJ2-7; 8 bases line up with TRBD1. The CDR3 totals 13 residues. Trimming took 3 bases from V and 2 from J; bases not matched to a gene: 1. Germline V CDR1 and CDR2: SGHRS, YFSETQ. The CDR3 sequence is CASSWGQAYEQYF. As DNA, the CDR3 is TGCGCCAGCAGCTGGGGACAGGCCTACGAGCAGTACTTC.

This rearrangement joins TRBV19 to TRBJ2-5; D tentatively reads TRBD1 or TRBD2 (5 bases each). V was shortened by 7 bases and J by 1 base, with 13 bases between the two germline ends. Germline CDR1 LNHDA, CDR2 SQIVND (reference sequence). The CDR3 covers 14 residues. The CDR3 sequence is CASTPGGGQETQYF. In DNA, the CDR3 is TGTGCCAGTACCCCGGGTGGGGGCCAAGAGACCCAGTACTTC.

This clonotype has more than one count but fewer than ten. The CDR3 coding sequence is TGTGCCAGCAGCCAAGATACTCGAGCGGGAGCGCCAGGCAATGAGCAGTTCTTC. Translating it yields CASSQDTRAGAPGNEQFF. The gene calls are TRBV14 and TRBJ2-1; 8 bases match TRBD2. V lost 0 bases to trimming and J lost 6 bases; unmatched junction nucleotides: 13. Germline CDR1 SGHDN, CDR2 FVKESK. This CDR3 is 18 amino acids long.

This clonotype was seen more than once but under ten times. The chain has TRBV2 and TRBJ2-3; D gene ambiguous. The CDR3 is made up of 15 amino acids. Germline V lookup: CDR1 SNHLY, CDR2 FYNNEI. V was cut by 3 bases and J by 1 base, with 11 bases left in between. The DNA of the CDR3 is TGTGCCAGCAGTGATCAGTCAGGTGGCACAGATACGCAGTATTTT. Translation gives CASSDQSGGTDTQYF.

The chain has TRBV11-2 and TRBJ2-5, with TRBD2 matching over 10 bases. There are 15 residues in the CDR3. Germline lookup yields CDR1 SGHAT and CDR2 FQNNGV. Germline trimming cut 5 bases from V and 2 bases from J; bases unmatched to any gene: 5. The CDR3 bases are TGTGCCAGCAGCCCCTTAGCGGGGGGTCAAGAGACCCAGTACTTC. It yields the protein CASSPLAGGQETQYF.

The gene calls are TRBV9 and TRBJ1-5, with 8 bases lining up with TRBD1. The germline CDR1 and CDR2 sequences are SGDLS and YYNGEE. V shed 1 base, J shed 6 bases, and the junction held 9 bases outside the gene matches. The CDR3 extends over 16 amino acids. For the CDR3, the DNA is TGTGCCAGCAGCGTAACAGAGACAGGGGAGGGTCAGCCCCAGCATTTT. Translating it yields CASSVTETGEGQPQHF.

The CDR3 sequence: CASSVDRATDTQYF. The DNA of the CDR3 is TGTGCCAGCAGCGTGGACAGGGCTACAGATACGCAGTATTTT. The rearrangement links TRBV7-3 to TRBJ2-3; 8 bases align to TRBD1. With 5 bases clipped from V and 3 bases from J, the junction kept 4 bases outside the gene matches. The CDR3 is 14 residues long. Germline CDR1 and CDR2: SGHTA and FQGTGA.

CDR3 in DNA: TGTGCCTGGAGTGGCGTTGGGTTCGAGACCCAGTACTTC. Its protein is CAWSGVGFETQYF. The V gene is TRBV30, the J gene TRBJ2-5; D is uncertain. The V gene lost 1 base and the J gene lost 5 bases, with 11 bases spanning the gap. CDR1 GTSNPN and CDR2 SVGIG come from the germline V gene (reference sequence). CDR3 length: 13 residues.

CDR3 residues: CASSFRQSINEKLFF. The CDR3 DNA reads TGTGCCAGCAGTTTCCGGCAGAGCATTAATGAAAAACTGTTTTTT. The chain joins TRBV27 to TRBJ1-4; the D is unclear. CDR1 MNHEY and CDR2 SMNVEV come from the germline V gene (reference sequence). V gave up 3 bases and J gave up 4 bases, with 12 bases separating them. This CDR3 comprises 15 residues.

CDR3 DNA sequence: TGCAGCGTTGAAGCAGGGGGCTGGTACAATGAGCAGTTCTTC. This sequence encodes CSVEAGGWYNEQFF. V and J are TRBV29-1 and TRBJ2-1, with TRBD1 matching over 8 bases. The CDR3 is made up of 14 amino acids. Trimming removed 1 base from V and 4 bases from J; junction bases left unmatched: 3. Germline V gives CDR1 SQVTM, CDR2 ANQGSEA.

The chain links TRBV28 to TRBJ2-2; TRBD2 agrees at 13 bases. From germline, CDR1 is MDHEN and CDR2 SYDVKM. Unmatched junction bases numbered 7, after V lost 5 bases and J lost 4 bases. The CDR3 is 17 residues long. CDR3 nucleotide sequence: TGTGCCAGCAGTCCTCCGGGGACTAGCGGGGCCACCGGGGAGCTGTTTTTT. Its protein is CASSPPGTSGATGELFF.

In this sample, this clonotype turned up many times. The rearrangement joins TRBV6-1 to TRBJ2-1, with a tentative D call TRBD2 (6 bases). CDR1 and CDR2 from the germline V gene are MNHNS and SASEGT. This CDR3 comprises 16 residues. V lost 5 bases and J 5 bases, leaving 19 bases between the germline ends. CDR3 DNA: TGTGCCAGCAGTAGCTGGGGTCGGGAGCGAAACAATGAGCAGTTCTTC. The encoded protein is CASSSWGRERNNEQFF.

Here the CDR3 reads CSARRGAATEAFF. DNA for the CDR3: TGCAGTGCTAGACGGGGCGCTGCCACTGAAGCTTTCTTT. V and J are TRBV20-1 and TRBJ1-1; maybe TRBD1 (5 bases). This CDR3 contains 13 residues. Germline CDR1 DFQATT, CDR2 SNEGSKA (reference sequence). The V end lost 2 bases, the J end lost 4 bases, and 11 bases lay between the germline ends.

This clonotype was seen only a few times. V and J are TRBV5-1 and TRBJ2-1; D ambiguous. Germline V gene lookup returns CDR1 SGHRS and CDR2 YFSETQ. Trimming took off 4 bases at V and 2 bases at J, with 13 bases between the two ends. This CDR3 is 15 amino acids long. CDR3 region: CASSREVATYNEQFF. The CDR3 DNA reads TGCGCCAGCAGCCGAGAAGTGGCCACCTACAATGAGCAGTTCTTC.

The CDR3 sequence: CASSERSSYEQYF. CDR3 DNA sequence: TGTGCCAGCAGTGAGCGGAGCTCCTACGAGCAGTACTTC. The chain couples TRBV25-1 to TRBJ2-7, with D unresolved. There are 13 residues in the CDR3. V shed 3 bases and J shed 0 bases, with 6 bases lying between them. CDR1 is MGHDK, CDR2 SYGVNS, per germline.

The chain links TRBV19 to TRBJ2-2; 9 bases fit TRBD1. CDR1 LNHDA and CDR2 SQIVND come from the germline V gene (reference sequence). This CDR3 has 16 amino acids. The V segment lost 7 bases and the J segment 6 bases; nucleotides outside the gene matches: 12. The chain's CDR3 is CASTLPGQGRPGELFF. The CDR3, as DNA: TGTGCCAGTACTCTCCCCGGACAGGGGAGGCCCGGGGAGCTGTTTTTT.

The table lists this clonotype with many counts. This chain uses TRBV12-3 or TRBV12-4 with TRBJ2-3; 10 positions match TRBD2. V was pared by 5 bases and J by 2 bases, with 7 bases of the junction left unmatched. CDR3 length equals 16 residues. CDR3 region: CASSPRTSGTTDTQYF. The CDR3 coding sequence is TGTGCCAGCAGTCCGCGGACTAGCGGCACCACAGATACGCAGTATTTT.

V and J are TRBV28 and TRBJ2-3, with a tentative D call TRBD2 (6 bases). The CDR3 extends over 11 amino acids. Germline V gene sequence: CDR1 MDHEN, CDR2 SYDVKM. Trimming pared 4 bases from V and 9 bases from J, leaving 8 bases between. This CDR3 is CASSYRGTQYF. CDR3 bases: TGTGCCAGCAGTTACCGGGGGACGCAGTATTTT.

This clonotype was found a few times. V and J are TRBV12-3 or TRBV12-4 and TRBJ2-1; D gene unclear. Trimming took off 7 bases at V and 2 bases at J, with 12 bases between the two ends. The CDR3 sequence is 14 residues long. This CDR3 reads CASTAGRTYNEQFF. The CDR3, as DNA: TGTGCCAGCACCGCAGGAAGAACCTACAATGAGCAGTTCTTC.

The chain joins TRBV2 to TRBJ2-7; 15 bases agree with TRBD2. Germline lookup yields CDR1 SNHLY and CDR2 FYNNEI. Trimming removed 5 bases from V and 2 bases from J; junction bases left unmatched: 7. The CDR3 runs to 17 residues. CDR3 loop: CASSKGLAGGSTYEQYF. The CDR3 DNA is TGTGCCAGCAGTAAAGGACTAGCGGGAGGGAGCACCTACGAGCAGTACTTC.

This clonotype was detected many times. V is TRBV7-8 and J is TRBJ2-5; 8 bases line up with TRBD1. The CDR3 runs 16 residues. The germline gives CDR1 SGHVS, CDR2 FQNEAQ. The V gene end was trimmed by 5 bases and the J gene end by 4 bases; junction bases not matched to a gene: 12. The chain's CDR3 is CASSGPDRVISETQYF. The DNA of the CDR3 is TGTGCCAGCAGCGGTCCGGACAGGGTGATCTCAGAGACCCAGTACTTC.